These T cell receptor beta chains were read from a single sample in a study of blood T cell repertoires in COVID-19. Assay used: immunoSEQ multiplex PCR; TCRdb lists only in-frame clones, some missing. Of 150,000 to 200,000 clones listed, less than 90% were seen once; the top ten hold around 1.3%. What was sequenced was PBMCs or T cells enriched from blood (not recorded which). The receptors were sampled from a human donor with acute COVID-19. The donor label of this sample is uncertain. Each CDR3 is given with its conserved first and last residue. Fields, in order: V gene, J gene, clone size, D gene, CDR3 protein, CDR3 DNA. D genes are given only for firm matches. A clone size is listed for some rows: how often the clone was seen (once, few, many), or a class if it is expanded.

TRBV7-2	TRBJ1-6	-	-	CASSAPGGSSYNSPLHF	TGTGCCAGCAGCGCTCCGGGCGGGAGCTCCTATAATTCACCCCTCCACTTT
TRBV7-9	TRBJ1-2	-	-	CASSSRAGELGGNYGYTF	TGTGCCAGCAGCTCCAGGGCAGGGGAACTTGGGGGAAACTATGGCTACACCTTC
TRBV12-3/TRBV12-4	TRBJ1-1	-	TRBD1	CASRTGAEAFF	TGTGCCAGCAGAACAGGGGCTGAAGCTTTCTTT
TRBV30	TRBJ2-7	-	TRBD1	CAWSVDTRFGTGASYEQYF	TGTGCCTGGAGTGTCGACACCCGTTTCGGGACAGGGGCTTCCTACGAGCAGTACTTC
TRBV18	TRBJ1-2	-	TRBD1	CASSPPGQGYGYTF	TGTGCCAGCTCACCACCGGGACAGGGATACGGCTACACCTTC
TRBV7-2	TRBJ1-6	-	-	CASSREDNSPLHF	TGTGCCAGCAGCCGCGAGGATAATTCACCCCTCCACTTT
TRBV19	TRBJ1-2	-	-	CASSQHRAHYGYTF	TGTGCCAGTAGTCAACACAGGGCTCACTATGGCTACACCTTC
TRBV19	TRBJ2-5	-	TRBD2	CASSPERGEETQYF	TGTGCCAGTAGTCCCGAGCGGGGGGAAGAGACCCAGTACTTC
TRBV4-1	TRBJ2-1	-	-	CASSQVGRRRYNEQFF	TGCGCCAGCAGCCAAGTAGGGAGGAGGAGGTACAATGAGCAGTTCTTC
TRBV24-1	TRBJ1-1	once	TRBD1	CATSDPGQSTEAFF	TGTGCCACCAGTGACCCGGGACAGTCCACTGAAGCTTTCTTT
TRBV3-1/TRBV3-2	TRBJ2-6	few	-	CASSQDTGANVLTF	TGTGCCAGCAGCCAAGATACTGGGGCCAACGTCCTGACTTTC
TRBV3-1/TRBV3-2	TRBJ2-3	once	TRBD2	CASSQDLAGFPLLQDTQYF	TGTGCCAGCAGCCAAGACCTAGCGGGCTTCCCCTTGCTTCAAGATACGCAGTATTTT
TRBV4-2	TRBJ1-2	-	TRBD1	CASSQGGTVTHGYTF	TGTGCCAGCAGCCAAGGAGGGACAGTCACTCATGGCTACACCTTC
TRBV19	TRBJ2-1	-	-	CASSEQRRAEQFF	TGTGCCAGTAGTGAGCAACGGCGGGCCGAGCAGTTCTTC
TRBV6-5	TRBJ1-1	-	-	CASSPDGGTEAFF	TGTGCCAGCAGCCCCGATGGGGGGACTGAAGCTTTCTTT
TRBV5-1	TRBJ2-7	-	-	CASSLVPGLYEQYF	TGCGCCAGCAGCTTGGTTCCAGGGCTCTACGAGCAGTACTTC
TRBV10-3	TRBJ1-2	-	TRBD1	CAISESGTDGYTF	TGTGCCATCAGTGAGTCGGGGACAGACGGCTACACCTTC
TRBV6-5	TRBJ1-3	-	-	CASRPGAGNTIYF	TGTGCCAGCAGACCGGGGGCTGGAAACACCATATATTTT
TRBV5-4	TRBJ1-2	few	-	CASSLEVAYGYTF	TGTGCCAGCAGCTTGGAAGTGGCCTATGGCTACACCTTC